The 16 T cell receptor beta chains listed next were all sequenced from one sample in a study of blood T cell repertoires in COVID-19 (dated by TCRdb to the early 2020s). The library was obtained by the immunoSEQ multiplex PCR assay. TCRdb stores this immuneACCESS table with in-frame sequences only. Part of the clones is absent; in the studies checked, under half of the shortfall reflects unresolved V genes, and no reason is known for the rest. Within this sample are 15,000 to 20,000 clones, with around 88% of them counted one time only. Of the sample, around 10% is held by the ten largest clones. The sequencing sample was made of peripheral blood. These receptors were taken from a human donor in a cohort sampled during active COVID-19.

The V and J genes are TRBV6-1 and TRBJ1-2; 9 bases align to TRBD1. CDR3 length: 14 amino acids. With 4 bases clipped from V and 7 bases from J, the junction kept 7 bases outside the gene matches. CDR1 and CDR2 from the germline V gene are MNHNS and SASEGT. CDR3 DNA sequence: TGTGCCAGCAGTGCCGGGACAGGGAAGGGTGGCTACACCTTC. It yields the protein CASSAGTGKGGYTF.

The chain couples TRBV19 to TRBJ1-2; 7 bases are shared with TRBD1. J gave up 12 bases and V 5 bases, and 12 bases lay outside the gene matches. The CDR3 is made up of 13 amino acids. Per germline, CDR1 LNHDA and CDR2 SQIVND (reference sequence). The CDR3 is CASSVTDQGENTF. In DNA, the CDR3 is TGTGCCAGTAGTGTGACTGACCAGGGGGAGAACACCTTC.

The rearrangement uses TRBV2 and TRBJ2-7, with D tentatively TRBD2 (7 bases). Germline V lookup: CDR1 SNHLY, CDR2 FYNNEI. The CDR3 length is 13 residues. V was cut by 8 bases and J by 3 bases, with 14 bases left in between. The chain's CDR3 is CASLLGGVYEQYF. The CDR3 DNA is TGTGCCAGCCTACTAGGGGGGGTCTACGAGCAGTACTTC.

The V and J genes are TRBV5-1 and TRBJ2-6; the match to TRBD2 covers 7 bases. V trimming: 4 bases; J trimming: 0 bases; junction bases outside the gene matches: 4. The CDR3 covers 16 residues. Germline assignment: CDR1 SGHRS and CDR2 YFSETQ. CDR3 in amino acids: CASSQGGGSGANVLTF. As DNA, the CDR3 is TGCGCCAGCAGCCAAGGCGGGGGCTCTGGGGCCAACGTCCTGACTTTC.

The CDR3 sequence: CASSLGGSRDYGYTF. The CDR3 coding sequence is TGTGCCAGCAGCCTGGGGGGGTCCAGGGACTATGGCTACACCTTC. The V call is TRBV3-1 (or the pseudogene TRBV3-2), the J call TRBJ1-2, with D possibly being TRBD1 (5 bases). The CDR3 spans 15 residues. Germline values: CDR1 LGHDT, CDR2 YNNKEL (reference sequence). V was cut by 4 bases and J by 3 bases, with 15 bases left in between.

The CDR3 nucleotides are TGTGCCAGCAGCTCCGAACAGGGGGCGGGTGAAGCTTTCTTT. Its translation: CASSSEQGAGEAFF. This chain joins TRBV13 and TRBJ1-1; 9 positions agree with TRBD1. With V trimmed by 4 bases and J by 7 bases, 7 bases remained unmatched. The CDR3 consists of 14 residues. CDR1 and CDR2 from the germline V gene are PRHDT and FYEKMQ (reference sequence).

This clone was detected only a few times. The chain combines TRBV5-4 with TRBJ2-1; 10 bases are a match to TRBD2. The length of the CDR3 is 15 residues. Germline V CDR1 and CDR2: SGHNT, YYREEE (reference sequence). With 3 bases clipped from V and 6 bases from J, the junction kept 6 bases outside the gene matches. CDR3 bases: TGTGCCAGCAGCTCCCATAGGACTAGCGGCAATGAGCAGTTCTTC. It is translated as CASSSHRTSGNEQFF.

This rearrangement joins TRBV5-1 to TRBJ2-7; 9 bases line up with TRBD1. There are 16 residues in the CDR3. The ends lost 3 bases at V and 7 bases at J; junction bases unmatched: 14. Germline V gene lookup returns CDR1 SGHRS and CDR2 YFSETQ. The CDR3 spells CASSWGPIGQGQEQYF. The DNA for the CDR3 is TGCGCCAGCAGCTGGGGCCCAATCGGACAGGGGCAAGAGCAGTACTTC.

The V and J genes are TRBV29-1 and TRBJ1-2, with D possibly being TRBD1 (6 bases). Trimming left V 7 bases short and J 2 bases short, with 14 bases between. Germline V gene data show CDR1 as SQVTM and CDR2 as ANQGSEA. This CDR3 comprises 13 residues. The CDR3: CSADGGQNYGYTF. The CDR3 DNA reads TGCAGCGCCGACGGGGGGCAAAACTATGGCTACACCTTC.

This clone was found a few times. J is TRBJ2-7 and V is TRBV19, with D perhaps TRBD1 (5 bases). With 3 bases removed from V and 3 bases from J, the gap between germline ends came to 12 bases. Germline CDR1 reads LNHDA; CDR2 reads SQIVND (reference sequence). CDR3 length equals 14 residues. CDR3 loop: CASSMGTGGYEQYF. For the CDR3, the DNA is TGTGCCAGTAGTATGGGCACAGGCGGCTACGAGCAGTACTTC.

J is TRBJ1-2 and V is TRBV30; TRBD1 might be the D (5 bases). Germline CDR1 reads GTSNPN; CDR2 reads SVGIG (reference sequence). This CDR3 contains 13 residues. Trimming cost V 2 bases and J 8 bases, with 15 bases left between them. CDR3 DNA sequence: TGTGCCTGGAGTACACAGGCCATGATGGGCTACACCTTC. Protein product: CAWSTQAMMGYTF. Full variable domain (missing parts from reference TRBV30 and TRBJ1-2): SQTIHQWPATLVQPVGSPLSLECTVEGTSNPNLYWYRQAAGRGLQLLFYSVGIGQISSEVPQNLSASRPQDRQFILSSKKLLLSDSGFYLCAWSTQAMMGYTFGSGTRLTVV.

The chain employs TRBV28 and TRBJ1-1; 7 bases match TRBD1. The CDR3 is made up of 13 amino acids. Germline assignment: CDR1 MDHEN and CDR2 SYDVKM. After removal of 5 bases from V and 6 bases from J, the junction contained 6 bases not matched to a gene. CDR3 in amino acids: CASSIQGNPEAFF. The CDR3 DNA follows: TGTGCCAGCAGTATACAGGGGAATCCTGAAGCTTTCTTT.

The chain combines TRBV18 with TRBJ1-2; 8 bases are shared with TRBD1. The CDR3 has 15 residues. With 3 bases clipped from V and 3 bases from J, the junction kept 6 bases outside the gene matches. Germline CDR1 reads KGHSH; CDR2 reads LQKENI. The CDR3 nucleotides are TGTGCCAGCTCACCGGCAACAGGGGGTTACTATGGCTACACCTTC. Protein sequence: CASSPATGGYYGYTF. The full variable domain, rest sourced from reference TRBV18 and TRBJ1-2, is NAGVMQNPRHLVRRRGQEARLRCSPMKGHSHVYWYRQLPEEGLKFMVYLQKENIIDESGMPKERFSAEFPKEGPSILRIQQVVRGDSAAYFCASSPATGGYYGYTFGSGTRLTVV.

The V gene is TRBV12-3 or TRBV12-4, the J gene TRBJ1-2; the D gene is possibly TRBD1 (5 bases). The CDR3 consists of 13 residues. Trimming stripped 6 bases from V and 1 base from J, with 9 bases between. This CDR3 is CASSRQRNYGYTF. For the CDR3, the DNA is TGTGCCAGCAGCCGACAGCGTAACTATGGCTACACCTTC.

V is TRBV19 and J is TRBJ2-1, with a tentative D call TRBD1 (6 bases). The ends were cut back, 8 bases at V and 5 bases at J, with 13 bases in the middle. This CDR3 contains 13 residues. CDR1 and CDR2 (germline): LNHDA, SQIVND (reference sequence). The CDR3 protein is CASRPTGNNEQFF. As DNA, the CDR3 is TGTGCCAGTCGACCGACAGGTAACAATGAGCAGTTCTTC.

The CDR3 DNA sequence: TGTGCCAGCAGCTTCCCCGGGATGAACACTGAAGCTTTCTTT. The encoded protein is CASSFPGMNTEAFF. This sequence joins TRBV7-2 and TRBJ1-1; no firm D call. Germline CDR1 is SGHTA and CDR2 is FQGNSA. Trimming cost V 3 bases and J 0 bases, with 8 bases left between them. CDR3 size: 14 residues. Drawing the rest from reference TRBV7-2 and TRBJ1-1, the complete variable domain is GAGVSQSPSNKVTEKGKDVELRCDPISGHTALYWYRQSLGQGLEFLIYFQGNSAPDKSGLPSDRFSAERTGGSVSTLTIQRTQQEDSAVYLCASSFPGMNTEAFFGQGTRLTVV.